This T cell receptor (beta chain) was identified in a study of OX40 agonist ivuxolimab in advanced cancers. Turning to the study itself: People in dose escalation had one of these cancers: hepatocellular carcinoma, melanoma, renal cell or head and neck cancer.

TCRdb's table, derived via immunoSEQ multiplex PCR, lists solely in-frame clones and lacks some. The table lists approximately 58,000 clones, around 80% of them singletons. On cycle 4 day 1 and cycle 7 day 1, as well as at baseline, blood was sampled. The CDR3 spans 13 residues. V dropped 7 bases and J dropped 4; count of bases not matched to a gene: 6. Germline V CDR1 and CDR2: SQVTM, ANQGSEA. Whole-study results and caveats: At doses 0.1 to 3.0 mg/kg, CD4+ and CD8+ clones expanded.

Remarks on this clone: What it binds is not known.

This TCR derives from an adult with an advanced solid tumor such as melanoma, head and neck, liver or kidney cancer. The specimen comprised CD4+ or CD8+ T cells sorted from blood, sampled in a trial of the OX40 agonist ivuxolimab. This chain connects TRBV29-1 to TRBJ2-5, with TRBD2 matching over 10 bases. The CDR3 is CSDLPSGRETQYF. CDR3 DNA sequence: TGCAGCGATCTCCCTAGCGGGAGAGAGACCCAGTACTTC. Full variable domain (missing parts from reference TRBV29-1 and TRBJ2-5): SAVISQKPSRDICQRGTSLTIQCQVDSQVTMMFWYRQQPGQSLTLIATANQGSEATYESGFVIDKFPISRPNLTFSTLTVSNMSPEDSSIYLCSDLPSGRETQYFGPGTRLLVL.